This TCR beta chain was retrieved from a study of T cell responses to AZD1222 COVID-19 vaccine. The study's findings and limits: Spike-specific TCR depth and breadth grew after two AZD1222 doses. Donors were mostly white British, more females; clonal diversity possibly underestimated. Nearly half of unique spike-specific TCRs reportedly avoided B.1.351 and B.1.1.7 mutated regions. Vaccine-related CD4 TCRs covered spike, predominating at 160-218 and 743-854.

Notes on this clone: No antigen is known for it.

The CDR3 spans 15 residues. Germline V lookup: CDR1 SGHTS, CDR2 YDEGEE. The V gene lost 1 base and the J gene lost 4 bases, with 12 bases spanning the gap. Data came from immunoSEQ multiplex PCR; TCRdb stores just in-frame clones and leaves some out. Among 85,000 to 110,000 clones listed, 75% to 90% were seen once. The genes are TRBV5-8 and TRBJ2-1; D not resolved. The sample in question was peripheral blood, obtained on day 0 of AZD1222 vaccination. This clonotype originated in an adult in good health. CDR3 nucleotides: TGTGCCAGCAGCTTGTCAGTCCAAATATACAATGAGCAGTTCTTC. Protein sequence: CASSLSVQIYNEQFF.